The source of this T cell receptor beta chain is a study of blood T cell repertoires in COVID-19. Overall study context: From T cells, B-cell-depleted T cells, or PBMCs came the material, which was cDNA or gDNA.

V trimming: 7 bases; J trimming: 0 bases; junction bases outside the gene matches: 8. The CDR3 has 14 amino acids. Germline V CDR1 and CDR2: SQVTM, ANQGSEA. Only in-frame clones appear in the TCRdb table, and some are missing; sequencing was by immunoSEQ multiplex PCR. Of about 220,000 clones detected, roughly 84% appear once; the ten largest clones hold around 2%. The specimen was peripheral blood. This rearrangement joins TRBV29-1 to TRBJ2-5; TRBD1 agrees at 7 bases. This sequence was found in a woman in her sixties with acute or convalescent COVID-19. CDR3 in DNA: TGCAGCGCCCTGGGGACAGATTACCAAGAGACCCAGTACTTC. It is translated as CSALGTDYQETQYF.